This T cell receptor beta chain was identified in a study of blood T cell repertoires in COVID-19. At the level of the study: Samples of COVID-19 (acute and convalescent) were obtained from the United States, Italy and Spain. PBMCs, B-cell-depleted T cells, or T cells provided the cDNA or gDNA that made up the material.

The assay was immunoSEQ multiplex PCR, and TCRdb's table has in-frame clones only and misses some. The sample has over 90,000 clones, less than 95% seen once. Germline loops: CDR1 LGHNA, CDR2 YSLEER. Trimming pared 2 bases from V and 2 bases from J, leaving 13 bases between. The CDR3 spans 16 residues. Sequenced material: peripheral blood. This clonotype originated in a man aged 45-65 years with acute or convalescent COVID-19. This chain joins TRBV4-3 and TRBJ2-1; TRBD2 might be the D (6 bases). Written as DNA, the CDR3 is TGCGCCAGCAGCCAAACTTCGGGAGCCCCCTACAATGAGCAGTTCTTC. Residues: CASSQTSGAPYNEQFF.